The clone carrying this TCR beta chain was recorded only once. Its specificity is not known. Here immunoSEQ multiplex PCR was the method, and the copy in TCRdb shows in-frame clones only, minus some. The table records about 69,000 clones, approximately 82% of them present only once. This record belongs to a study of T cell responses to AZD1222 COVID-19 vaccine. Study-wide points: Among the donors, most were white British and more were female, and clonal diversity was possibly underestimated. Close to half of spike-specific TCRs reportedly recognize unmutated variant regions. Mapped onto spike, vaccine-associated CD4 TCRs spanned it and were dominant at 160-218 and 743-854.

Germline V gives CDR1 MNHEY, CDR2 SMNVEV (reference sequence). Trimming stripped 3 bases from V and 6 bases from J, with 8 bases between. This CDR3 spans 13 amino acids. The receptor was derived from an adult who received the AZD1222 COVID-19 vaccine. J is TRBJ1-4 and V is TRBV27; tentatively, D is TRBD1 (5 bases). The starting material was peripheral blood, obtained 28 days after the second AZD1222 dose. CDR3 amino acids: CASSFRDHEKLFF. CDR3 sequence (DNA): TGTGCCAGCAGTTTCCGGGACCATGAAAAACTGTTTTTT. The full variable domain, rest sourced from reference TRBV27 and TRBJ1-4, is EAQVTQNPRYLITVTGKKLTVTCSQNMNHEYMSWYRQDPGLGLRQIYYSMNVEVTDKGDVPEGYKVSRKEKRNFPLILESPSPNQTSLYFCASSFRDHEKLFFGSGTQLSVL.